A single sample gave rise to the 15 T cell receptor beta chains below, sequenced in a study of PD-L1 blockade in urothelial cancer. Libraries were prepared by immunoSEQ multiplex PCR; TCRdb keeps only in-frame clonotypes and omits some of them. This table has 70,000 or so clones, less than 90% appearing once. Specimen: PBMCs, collected around atezolizumab (anti-PD-L1) treatment. The receptors were sampled from a man between 65 and 79 years old with urothelial cancer.

The chain carries TRBV19 and TRBJ2-7, with 14 bases aligning to TRBD2. Germline V CDR1 and CDR2: LNHDA, SQIVND (reference sequence). The J segment lost 6 bases and the V segment lost 4 bases, leaving 2 bases of the junction unmatched. This CDR3 is built from 14 residues. CDR3: CASSRGLAGVEQYF. Written as DNA, the CDR3 is TGTGCCAGTAGTAGGGGACTAGCGGGAGTCGAGCAGTACTTC.

This chain joins TRBV30 and TRBJ1-2, with D perhaps matching TRBD1 (5 bases). Germline CDR1 GTSNPN, CDR2 SVGIG (reference sequence). The CDR3 loop spans 12 amino acids. V dropped 2 bases and J dropped 3 bases, with 7 bases sitting between them. In DNA, the CDR3 is TGTGCCTGGAGTTGGGGCTACTATGGCTACACCTTC. Its protein product is CAWSWGYYGYTF. Full variable domain (remainder filled in from reference TRBV30 and TRBJ1-2): SQTIHQWPATLVQPVGSPLSLECTVEGTSNPNLYWYRQAAGRGLQLLFYSVGIGQISSEVPQNLSASRPQDRQFILSSKKLLLSDSGFYLCAWSWGYYGYTFGSGTRLTVV.

This clone was seen only once. The J gene is TRBJ2-7, the V gene TRBV9; 10 bases agree with TRBD1. V trimming: 0 bases; J trimming: 4 bases; junction bases outside the gene matches: 4. The germline V gene has CDR1 SGDLS and CDR2 YYNGEE. The CDR3 is 15 amino acids. The CDR3 nucleotides are TGTGCCAGCAGCGTAGGTCGGGACAGGGGTTACGAGCAGTACTTC. Residues: CASSVGRDRGYEQYF.

The chain has TRBV6-4 and TRBJ1-2, with D possibly being TRBD1 (5 bases). Germline V lookup: CDR1 MRHNA, CDR2 SNTAGT. This CDR3 is 11 amino acids long. V gave up 2 bases and J gave up 8 bases, with 6 bases separating them. The CDR3 region has the DNA TGTGCCAGCAGTGACGGGGGGGGCTACACCTTC. This gives the protein CASSDGGGYTF.

The rearrangement joins TRBV7-9 to TRBJ2-7; D uncertain. V lost 1 base and J lost 1, with 11 bases in between. CDR1 SEHNR and CDR2 FQNEAQ come from the germline V gene (reference sequence). This CDR3 spans 15 amino acids. The CDR3 nucleotides are TGTGCCAGCAGCTTAGATTTACAGATATCCTACGAGCAGTACTTC. Its translation is CASSLDLQISYEQYF.

The rearrangement joins TRBV5-6 to TRBJ1-4, with 9 bases identical to TRBD1. The germline V gene has CDR1 SGHDT and CDR2 YYEEEE. With V trimmed by 4 bases and J by 6 bases, 4 bases remained unmatched. The CDR3 covers 14 residues. The CDR3 here is CASSPRTGDEKLFF. CDR3 DNA sequence: TGTGCCAGCAGCCCCAGGACAGGGGATGAAAAACTGTTTTTT.

This chain links TRBV6-4 with TRBJ2-1; TRBD2 is a possible D gene (5 bases). Germline V gives CDR1 MRHNA, CDR2 SNTAGT. There are 14 residues in the CDR3. Trimming pared 6 bases from V and 10 bases from J, leaving 19 bases between. In DNA form, the CDR3 reads TGTGCCAGCAGGGAAGCATCGGCCTCGGGGGAGCAGTTCTTC. Residues: CASREASASGEQFF.

This chain connects TRBV6-6 to TRBJ2-1, with D perhaps matching TRBD1 (6 bases). Germline V gene data show CDR1 as MNHNY and CDR2 as SVGAGI (reference sequence). The CDR3 is made up of 11 amino acids. Trimming cost V 8 bases and J 8 bases, with 10 bases left between them. CDR3 residues: CASLQGHEQFF. The CDR3 coding sequence is TGTGCCAGCCTCCAGGGGCATGAGCAGTTCTTC.

The J gene is TRBJ2-4, the V gene TRBV6-1; possibly TRBD1 for D (6 bases). CDR3 size: 12 residues. Germline V gene lookup returns CDR1 MNHNS and CDR2 SASEGT. V was trimmed by 4 bases and J by 7 bases, leaving 8 bases between them. The CDR3 DNA is TGTGCCAGCAGTGTCGGACAGAACATTCAGTACTTC. This sequence encodes CASSVGQNIQYF.

The CDR3: CASSSRTADTQYF. As DNA, the CDR3 is TGTGCCAGCAGCTCGAGGACAGCAGATACGCAGTATTTT. V and J are TRBV7-2 and TRBJ2-3, with D possibly matching TRBD1 (6 bases). The V gene's germline CDR1 is SGHTA and CDR2 FQGNSA. The CDR3 is 13 amino acids. V dropped 4 bases and J dropped 4 bases, with 9 bases sitting between them. Complete variable domain (other parts from reference TRBV7-2 and TRBJ2-3): GAGVSQSPSNKVTEKGKDVELRCDPISGHTALYWYRQSLGQGLEFLIYFQGNSAPDKSGLPSDRFSAERTGGSVSTLTIQRTQQEDSAVYLCASSSRTADTQYFGPGTRLTVL.

The chain has TRBV19 and TRBJ1-5; 7 nucleotides line up with TRBD1. V was pared by 5 bases and J by 2 bases, with 6 bases of the junction left unmatched. The CDR3 sequence is 15 residues long. Germline V CDR1 and CDR2: LNHDA, SQIVND (reference sequence). This chain's CDR3 is CASSDTGVGNQPQHF. CDR3 sequence (DNA): TGTGCCAGTAGTGATACAGGGGTAGGCAATCAGCCCCAGCATTTT. The entire variable domain, with the rest obtained from reference TRBV19 and TRBJ1-5, is as follows: DGGITQSPKYLFRKEGQNVTLSCEQNLNHDAMYWYRQDPGQGLRLIYYSQIVNDFQKGDIAEGYSVSREKKESFPLTVTSAQKNPTAFYLCASSDTGVGNQPQHFGDGTRLSIL.

The chain has TRBV19 and TRBJ2-7, with TRBD1 as a possible D gene (6 bases). Germline lookup yields CDR1 LNHDA and CDR2 SQIVND (reference sequence). The CDR3 sequence is 13 residues long. With 5 bases removed from V and 3 bases from J, the gap between germline ends came to 11 bases. CDR3 in DNA: TGTGCCAGTAGTTCCCGGGACAACTACGAGCAGTACTTC. Amino acid sequence: CASSSRDNYEQYF.

The chain links TRBV25-1 to TRBJ1-3; 10 bases match TRBD1. From germline, CDR1 is MGHDK and CDR2 SYGVNS. The CDR3 length is 16 residues. V trimming: 4 bases; J trimming: 7 bases; junction bases outside the gene matches: 10. In nucleotides, the CDR3 is TGTGCCAGCAGTGGTTGGGGACAGGGGACGAGGAACACCATATATTTT. Translating gives CASSGWGQGTRNTIYF. The full variable domain, its missing parts supplied by reference TRBV25-1 and TRBJ1-3, is EADIYQTPRYLVIGTGKKITLECSQTMGHDKMYWYQQDPGMELHLIHYSYGVNSTEKGDLSSESTVSRIRTEHFPLTLESARPSHTSQYLCASSGWGQGTRNTIYFGEGSWLTVV.

The chain uses TRBV28 and TRBJ2-2; weak D call: TRBD2 (5 bases). The germline gives CDR1 MDHEN, CDR2 SYDVKM. Trimming took 5 bases from V and 3 from J, leaving 13 bases between them. The CDR3 is made up of 15 amino acids. In DNA, the CDR3 is TGTGCCAGCAGTCTCGCGGGCTTACACACCGGGGAGCTGTTTTTT. Residues: CASSLAGLHTGELFF.

V gene TRBV1 combines with J gene TRBJ2-1; the table gives TRBD2 as D, unverified against the DNA. TRBV1 is designated a pseudogene. The CDR3 totals 18 residues. The CDR3 region is CTSGTPGTSEPTYNEQFF. In DNA form, the CDR3 reads TGCACCAGCGGAACACCCGGGACTAGCGAGCCTACCTACAATGAGCAGTTCTTC.